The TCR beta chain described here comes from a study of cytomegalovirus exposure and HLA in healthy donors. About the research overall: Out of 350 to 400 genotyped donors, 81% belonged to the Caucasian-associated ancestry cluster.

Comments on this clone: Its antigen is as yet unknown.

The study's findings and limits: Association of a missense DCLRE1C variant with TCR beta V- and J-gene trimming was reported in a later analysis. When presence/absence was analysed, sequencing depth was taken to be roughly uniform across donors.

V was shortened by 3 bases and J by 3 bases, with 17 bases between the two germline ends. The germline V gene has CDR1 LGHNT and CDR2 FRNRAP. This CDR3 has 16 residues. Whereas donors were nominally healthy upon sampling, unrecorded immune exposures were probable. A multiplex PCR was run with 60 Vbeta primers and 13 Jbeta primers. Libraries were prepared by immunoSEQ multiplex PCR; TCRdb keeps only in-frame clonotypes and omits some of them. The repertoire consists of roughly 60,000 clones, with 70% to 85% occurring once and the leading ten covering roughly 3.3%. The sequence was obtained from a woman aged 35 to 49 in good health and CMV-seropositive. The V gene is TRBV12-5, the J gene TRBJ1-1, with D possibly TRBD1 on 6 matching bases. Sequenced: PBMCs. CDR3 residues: CASGFGRGSGDTEAFF. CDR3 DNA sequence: TGTGCTAGTGGTTTCGGAAGGGGGTCTGGTGACACTGAAGCTTTCTTT.